The 3 T cell receptor beta chains given below trace back to one sample, sequenced in a study of tumor and adjacent non-tumor tissue in lung cancer. RNA was extracted from bulk tissue without any cell sorting. A modified ARM-PCR protocol with three rounds of nested PCR amplified TCRbeta. Using its own MiXCR run on the multiplex PCR reads, TCRdb lists one record per CDR3 protein. Here the sample spans under 100,000 distinct CDR3 sequences, 65% to 75% being singletons. The sample comprised lung tumor tissue. All receptors derive from a woman in her sixties or seventies with non-small cell lung cancer.

Concerning this clonotype itself: A much larger clone differs by one base, so this may be a read error. This rearrangement joins TRBV14 to TRBJ2-7; D perhaps matches TRBD2 (6 bases). CDR3 length: 15 amino acids. V lost 4 bases, J lost 6 bases, and 19 bases lay in between. The germline CDR1 and CDR2 sequences are SGHDN and FVKESK. The CDR3 protein is CASSPGGTSIGEQYF. The CDR3 DNA follows: TGTGCCAGCAGCCCAGGCGGGACGTCGATCGGCGAGCAGTACTTC.

A note on this clonotype: The junction departs from germline at one end; a sequencing error may be responsible. This chain links TRBV4-1 with TRBJ2-1; maybe TRBD2 (5 bases). Germline V gene lookup returns CDR1 MGHRA and CDR2 YSYEKL. This CDR3 region has 15 residues. CDR3 DNA: TGCGCCAACAGCCACCTGACGGGGTCGGACTATGAGCAGTTCTTC. This encodes CANSHLTGSDYEQFF.

On this clonotype itself: The junction shows a germline mismatch at one end, possibly a read error. This sequence joins TRBV11-3 and TRBJ2-2; maybe TRBD2 (5 bases). The CDR3 totals 17 residues. The germline V gene encodes CDR1 SGHNT and CDR2 YENEEA. CDR3 protein: CACSSHQSTSNTGELLF. The DNA for the CDR3 is TGTGCCTGCAGCTCCCATCAATCGACATCGAACACCGGGGAGCTACTTTTT.